These 2 T cell receptor beta chains were sequenced from one sample in a study of T cell repertoires in cytomegalovirus infection. These receptors lack a known antigen. TCRdb re-called the reads through MiXCR, storing one row per CDR3 protein. This sample has around 300,000 distinct CDR3 sequences, with about 20% found just once. The material was cultured PBMCs, obtained from culture after CMV antigen stimulation. The receptors derive from a human donor in good health (CMV status not recorded). Some clones in this sample may be carry-over from other donors' samples.

This clonotype came up once. The chain couples TRBV6-2 or TRBV6-3 to TRBJ1-5, with 9 bases fitting TRBD1. Germline lookup yields CDR1 MNHEY and CDR2 SVGEGT. Trimming cost V 7 bases and J 6 bases; bases outside gene matches: 7. The CDR3 length is 14 residues. The CDR3 DNA reads as TGTGCCAGCAAGGGGACAGGGAAAAGTCAGCCCCAGCATTTT. As protein: CASKGTGKSQPQHF.

The chain has TRBV6-2 or TRBV6-3 and TRBJ1-4; D is undetermined. V lost 7 bases and J 10 bases, leaving 19 bases between the germline ends. This CDR3 region has 14 residues. Per the germline V gene, CDR1 is MNHEY and CDR2 is SVGEGT. CDR3 sequence (DNA): TGTGCCAGCACCTCTACTGACCCCCCCGGAAAACTGTTTTTT. Protein: CASTSTDPPGKLFF.